This T cell receptor (beta chain) was captured by sequencing in a study of breast tumors, draining lymph nodes, adjacent tissues. Overall study findings and caveats: Tumors had less TCR diversity than lymph nodes, more than nontumor tissue. The data were judged consistent with most tumor T cells coming from lymph node and expanding in tumor.

Axillary draining lymph nodes of breast cancer patients supplied the node samples. TCRdb passed the multiplex PCR reads through MiXCR, listing each CDR3 protein once. Of about 220,000 distinct CDR3 sequences in the sample, 30% to 35% were seen once. Trimming removed 4 bases from V and 0 bases from J; junction bases left unmatched: 2. CDR3 size: 16 residues. Germline V gives CDR1 SGHRS, CDR2 YFSETQ. This clonotype was seen ten or more times. Its antigen is as yet unknown. Sample: axillary lymph node tissue. The genes are TRBV5-1 and TRBJ2-3; TRBD2 matches 13 bases. The TCR sequence derives from a female donor with breast cancer. Some clones in this sample may be carry-over from other donors' samples. In DNA, the CDR3 is TGCGCCAGCAGCGGGGGACTAGCGGGGAGCACAGATACGCAGTATTTT. Translating it yields CASSGGLAGSTDTQYF.